One T cell receptor (beta chain) is described in this entry. Its matching antigen is unknown. The repertoire was sequenced with immunoSEQ multiplex PCR; TCRdb's copy has only in-frame clones and lacks some. The sample contains about 100,000 clones, around 93% of which appear only once. This sample stems from a study of OX40 agonist ivuxolimab in advanced cancers. The overall study: Ivuxolimab, which is an agonistic anti-OX40 (CD134) antibody, was administered to the patients. Patients received ivuxolimab, an intravenous treatment, every 2 weeks at 0.01 to 10 mg/kg. Participants, approximately 80% male, averaged roughly 60 years of age, ranging from about 23 to 90. General study results and limits: At 0.1 to 3.0 mg/kg and by week 6, CD4+ and CD8+ T cells in the blood had expanded clonally.

CDR1 and CDR2 (germline): SGDLS, YYNGEE. This CDR3 contains 15 residues. The germline V and J ends were trimmed by 3 bases and 4 bases, with 16 bases remaining between them. The material was CD4+ or CD8+ T cells sorted from blood, obtained in a trial of the OX40 agonist ivuxolimab. This rearrangement joins TRBV9 to TRBJ2-5; D is possibly TRBD1 (7 bases). The TCR sequence derives from an adult with an advanced solid tumor such as melanoma, head and neck, liver or kidney cancer. The CDR3 loop is CASSATPGGRETQYF. CDR3 DNA sequence: TGTGCCAGCAGCGCGACCCCAGGGGGGCGAGAGACCCAGTACTTC.